These 18 T cell receptor beta chains originate from one sample sequenced in a study of shared clonotypes between healthy human individuals. Sequencing used immunoSEQ multiplex PCR; TCRdb keeps in-frame clones, though not all of them. The sample lists a few million clones, just over 90% seen once, with about 0.39% in the top ten. Material: naive CD4+ T cells from PBMCs. Regarding subset: CD45RA+ positively selected. The receptor source for this set is a man aged 18-30 years in good health. Some clones in this sample may be carry-over from other donors' samples.

The chain has TRBV2 and TRBJ2-7; D may be TRBD1 (6 bases). There are 14 residues in the CDR3. V was pared by 5 bases and J by 2 bases, with 13 bases between. From germline, CDR1 is SNHLY and CDR2 FYNNEI. CDR3 in amino acids: CASSTGLRAYEQYF. In DNA, the CDR3 is TGTGCCAGCAGTACAGGGCTACGAGCCTACGAGCAGTACTTC.

The chain has TRBV9 and TRBJ2-1; D is undetermined. Germline V gene data show CDR1 as SGDLS and CDR2 as YYNGEE. The germline V and J ends were trimmed by 0 bases and 10 bases, with 11 bases remaining between them. CDR3 length: 13 residues. CDR3 residues: CASSVGVFGEQFF. CDR3 coding DNA: TGTGCCAGCAGCGTAGGGGTCTTCGGAGAGCAGTTCTTC.

The chain has TRBV25-1 and TRBJ2-5, with TRBD2 matching 8 bases. TRBJ2-7 matches the DNA end more closely, so the J call is doubtful. CDR3 length: 15 residues. Germline V CDR1 and CDR2: MGHDK, SYGVNS. This CDR3 reads CASTASGLGSYEQYF. The CDR3 coding sequence is TGTGCCAGCACCGCTTCGGGACTAGGGAGTTACGAGCAGTACTTC.

This sequence joins TRBV2 and TRBJ1-4, with TRBD1 identical over 9 bases. Germline V CDR1 and CDR2: SNHLY, FYNNEI. The CDR3 has 14 residues. V lost 4 bases, J lost 4 bases, and 1 base stayed unmatched. The CDR3 nucleotides read TGTGCCAGCAGTGGGACAGGGGTTAATGAAAAACTGTTTTTT. Its translation: CASSGTGVNEKLFF.

V gene TRBV7-9 combines with J gene TRBJ2-1; 9 bases line up with TRBD2. Germline CDR1 and CDR2: SEHNR and FQNEAQ (reference sequence). This CDR3 is 15 amino acids long. V shed 4 bases, J shed 4 bases, and the junction held 5 bases outside the gene matches. CDR3 sequence (DNA): TGTGCCAGCAGCTCCATGCGGGAGGGGTACAATGAGCAGTTCTTC. As protein: CASSSMREGYNEQFF.

This chain connects TRBV4-3 to TRBJ2-2; a weak D match, TRBD1 (6 bases). The germline gives CDR1 LGHNA, CDR2 YSLEER. Trimming left V 4 bases short and J 4 bases short, with 16 bases between. This CDR3 comprises 16 residues. This chain's CDR3 is CASSLLTGTATGELFF. The CDR3 bases are TGCGCCAGCAGCCTTCTAACAGGGACGGCCACCGGGGAGCTGTTTTTT.

This clone has more than one count but fewer than ten. Other DNA sequences of this sample code for an identical CDR3. The chain couples TRBV5-1 to TRBJ1-1; tentatively, D is TRBD1 (5 bases). The length of the CDR3 is 13 residues. Germline V gene sequence: CDR1 SGHRS, CDR2 YFSETQ. The V end was cut by 4 bases, the J end by 2 bases, with 9 bases between. The CDR3 DNA reads TGCGCCAGCAGCGTACAGGTTAACACTGAAGCTTTCTTT. It yields the protein CASSVQVNTEAFF.

This chain connects TRBV10-3 to TRBJ2-2; 12 bases line up with TRBD1. V shed 2 bases and J 0 bases; nucleotides not matched to a gene: 10. Looked up from germline, CDR1 is ENHRY and CDR2 is SYGVKD. This CDR3 has 20 residues. CDR3 protein: CAISEPPGTGGKPNTGELFF. In nucleotides, the CDR3 is TGTGCCATCAGTGAGCCCCCCGGGACAGGGGGCAAACCGAACACCGGGGAGCTGTTTTTT.

With respect to this clone: The sample has other DNA sequences that encode this CDR3 too. The V call is TRBV7-2, the J call TRBJ2-5; possibly TRBD1 for D (5 bases). Trimming took 5 bases from V and 1 from J, leaving 8 bases between them. CDR1 is SGHTA and CDR2 is FQGNSA in the germline V gene. The CDR3 runs to 13 residues. This CDR3 reads CASSPQGQETQYF. CDR3 nucleotides: TGTGCCAGCAGCCCCCAGGGCCAAGAGACCCAGTACTTC.

V is TRBV27 and J is TRBJ2-1; TRBD2 aligns across 7 bases. The CDR3 consists of 17 residues. The germline V gene has CDR1 MNHEY and CDR2 SMNVEV (reference sequence). With V trimmed by 1 base and J by 2 bases, 8 bases remained unmatched. The CDR3 region is CASSLFASGPTYNEQFF. DNA for the CDR3: TGTGCCAGCAGTTTATTCGCTAGCGGTCCTACCTACAATGAGCAGTTCTTC.

CDR3 DNA: TGTGCCAGCAGCAAGGGACAGGGTGAGTTTTTGACTGAAGCTTTCTTT. It encodes CASSKGQGEFLTEAFF. The chain couples TRBV7-9 to TRBJ1-1, with 9 bases that match TRBD1. The CDR3 loop spans 16 amino acids. CDR1 SEHNR and CDR2 FQNEAQ come from the germline V gene (reference sequence). Trimming took 5 bases from V and 5 from J; bases not matched to a gene: 12.

The V gene is TRBV5-1, the J gene TRBJ2-1, with TRBD2 identical over 7 bases. The length of the CDR3 is 16 residues. CDR1 SGHRS and CDR2 YFSETQ come from the germline V gene. Unmatched junction bases numbered 12, after V lost 4 bases and J lost 5 bases. In nucleotides, the CDR3 is TGCGCCAGCAGCCCCCGGGTGCGGGAGCTTCACAATGAGCAGTTCTTC. Residues: CASSPRVRELHNEQFF.

The chain recombines TRBV15 with TRBJ2-7; 8 bases agree with TRBD1. The CDR3 has 14 residues. Trimming removed 1 base from V and 3 bases from J; junction bases left unmatched: 2. Germline V gene sequence: CDR1 LNHNV, CDR2 YYDKDF (reference sequence). In nucleotides, the CDR3 is TGTGCCACCAGCAGAGGGACAGGGAACTACGAGCAGTACTTC. Protein product: CATSRGTGNYEQYF.

With regard to this clone: Additional DNA sequences in this sample encode the identical CDR3. In DNA, the CDR3 is TGTGCCAGCAGCTTTGGGGAAGAGACCCAGTACTTC. This translates into CASSFGEETQYF. V and J are TRBV7-2 and TRBJ2-5; D not resolved. The CDR3 sequence is 12 residues long. Germline assignment: CDR1 SGHTA and CDR2 FQGNSA. V was pared by 3 bases and J by 3 bases, with 5 bases between.

The chain combines TRBV19 with TRBJ2-4; TRBD1 is a possible D gene (5 bases). The CDR3 has 16 residues. The V and J ends lost 4 bases and 6 bases respectively, with 19 bases between them. Germline V lookup: CDR1 LNHDA, CDR2 SQIVND (reference sequence). CDR3 in amino acids: CASSNTRGNQRNIQYF. The DNA for the CDR3 is TGTGCCAGTAGTAATACAAGGGGCAACCAAAGAAACATTCAGTACTTC.

The chain recombines TRBV7-2 with TRBJ1-3, with D uncertain. The CDR3 has 14 amino acids. From germline, CDR1 is SGHTA and CDR2 FQGNSA. Trimming removed 2 bases at V and 4 bases at J, with 9 bases between. The CDR3 DNA reads TGTGCCAGCAGCTTACTAACAGTCGGAAACACCATATATTTT. Translated, it gives CASSLLTVGNTIYF. Variable domain in full (rest from reference TRBV7-2 and TRBJ1-3): GAGVSQSPSNKVTEKGKDVELRCDPISGHTALYWYRQSLGQGLEFLIYFQGNSAPDKSGLPSDRFSAERTGGSVSTLTIQRTQQEDSAVYLCASSLLTVGNTIYFGEGSWLTVV.

The genes are TRBV4-2 and TRBJ2-2, with 14 bases aligning to TRBD2. Germline trimming cut 4 bases from V and 1 base from J; bases unmatched to any gene: 14. Germline CDR1 reads LGHNA; CDR2 reads YNFKEQ. The CDR3 is 21 amino acids. Here the CDR3 DNA reads TGTGCCAGCAGCCCACAACGTCTAGGGACTAGCGGGAGTTTGAACACCGGGGAGCTGTTTTTT. This gives the protein CASSPQRLGTSGSLNTGELFF.

The rearrangement links TRBV29-1 to TRBJ2-5; D gene uncertain. Looked up from germline, CDR1 is SQVTM and CDR2 is ANQGSEA. This CDR3 spans 12 amino acids. Trimming pared 4 bases from V and 3 bases from J, leaving 9 bases between. The CDR3 coding sequence is TGCAGCGTTGGGTGGGCAGAAGAGACCCAGTACTTC. Protein: CSVGWAEETQYF.